These 18 T cell receptor beta chains were sequenced from one sample in a study of blood T cells in healthy people across ages. For the second PCR, which ran for about 6 to 12 cycles, a sample-barcoded 5' primer and a J-beta primer mix were used. Via MiXCR, TCRdb re-called the 5' RACE reads, giving one row per CDR3 protein. The sample shows about 1.6 million distinct CDR3 sequences, about 31% of them seen only once. Sequencing input: blood. The receptor set was obtained from a young woman in good health.

This clonotype showed up just a few times. The rearrangement links TRBV29-1 to TRBJ1-1, with TRBD1 matching over 7 bases. Germline V gene sequence: CDR1 SQVTM, CDR2 ANQGSEA. The CDR3 extends over 15 amino acids. Trimming cost V 6 bases and J 7 bases; bases outside gene matches: 17. CDR3 bases: TGCAGCGTCCGCAACAGGGGCGCAATATTGGGTGAAGCTTTCTTT. It yields the protein CSVRNRGAILGEAFF.

The sample holds a few counts of this clonotype. V and J are TRBV13 and TRBJ1-2; 9 bases are a match to TRBD1. This CDR3 comprises 15 residues. Germline CDR1 is PRHDT and CDR2 is FYEKMQ (reference sequence). Trimming took 1 base from V and 5 from J; bases not matched to a gene: 5. DNA for the CDR3: TGTGCCAGCAGCTTAGAAGACAGGGGGATTTATGGCTACACCTTC. It translates to CASSLEDRGIYGYTF.

The sample holds a few counts of this clonotype. The chain combines TRBV30 with TRBJ1-2; TRBD1 matches 7 bases. Germline V gene sequence: CDR1 GTSNPN, CDR2 SVGIG (reference sequence). The V gene end was trimmed by 4 bases and the J gene end by 8 bases; junction bases not matched to a gene: 10. The CDR3 has 13 amino acids. CDR3 DNA sequence: TGTGCCTGGATTAAACAGGGGACAAAGGGCTACACCTTC. It codes for CAWIKQGTKGYTF.

The gene calls are TRBV7-9 and TRBJ2-5, with D perhaps assigned TRBD1 or TRBD2 (5 bases each). This CDR3 is built from 14 residues. Germline V lookup: CDR1 SEHNR, CDR2 FQNEAQ (reference sequence). Trimming cost V 5 bases and J 4 bases, with 14 bases left between them. The CDR3 DNA follows: TGTGCCAGCAGCGAGAGGTCTGGGGGAGAGACCCAGTACTTC. This sequence encodes CASSERSGGETQYF.

This clonotype was observed a few times. The chain uses TRBV7-6 and TRBJ2-7; TRBD1 or TRBD2 may be the D gene (5 bases each). Trimming shortened V by 1 base and J by 0 bases, and 13 bases separated the two germline ends. Germline values: CDR1 SGHVS, CDR2 FNYEAQ. This CDR3 is built from 16 residues. CDR3 DNA: TGTGCCAGCAGCTTAGTCGGGACCCAGAGCTCCTACGAGCAGTACTTC. As protein: CASSLVGTQSSYEQYF. The full variable domain, rest sourced from reference TRBV7-6 and TRBJ2-7, is GAGVSQSPRYKVTKRGQDVALRCDPISGHVSLYWYRQALGQGPEFLTYFNYEAQQDKSGLPNDRFSAERPEGSISTLTIQRTEQRDSAMYRCASSLVGTQSSYEQYFGPGTRLTVT.

For this clonotype: Its ends do not fully match the called genes, so a read error is possible. CDR3 region: CASSLGGVLSTGTQYF. DNA for the CDR3: TGTGCCAGCAGCTTAGGAGGGGTCCTTAGCACAGGTACGCAGTATTTT. The chain joins TRBV11-2 to TRBJ2-3; D may match TRBD1 or TRBD2 (5 bases each). Germline CDR1 SGHAT, CDR2 FQNNGV. The CDR3 runs to 16 residues.

This clonotype has only a few counts. This chain joins TRBV5-6 and TRBJ2-7; weak D call: TRBD2 (5 bases). Germline V gene lookup returns CDR1 SGHDT and CDR2 YYEEEE. Trimming took off 4 bases at V and 4 bases at J, with 15 bases between the two ends. This CDR3 spans 14 amino acids. CDR3 nucleotide sequence: TGTGCCAGCAGCCGGGGATACGGGCCATACGAGCAGTACTTC. Amino acid sequence: CASSRGYGPYEQYF.

The chain couples TRBV30 to TRBJ1-5; D remains ambiguous. V dropped 2 bases and J dropped 4 bases, with 18 bases sitting between them. Germline CDR1 is GTSNPN and CDR2 is SVGIG (reference sequence). This CDR3 region has 16 residues. CDR3 loop: CAWSFFGNEINQPQHF. Written as DNA, the CDR3 is TGTGCCTGGAGTTTCTTCGGGAACGAGATAAATCAGCCCCAGCATTTT.

This clonotype occurred a few times. The chain has TRBV7-9 and TRBJ1-5; D uncertain. The germline gives CDR1 SEHNR, CDR2 FQNEAQ (reference sequence). V lost 3 bases and J lost 0, with 9 bases in between. The length of the CDR3 is 15 residues. The CDR3 DNA reads as TGTGCCAGCAGCTTTGTCGGGCGTAGCAATCAGCCCCAGCATTTT. Its protein is CASSFVGRSNQPQHF.

V usage is TRBV12-5 and J usage is TRBJ2-3; D uncertain. CDR1 and CDR2 (germline): LGHNT, FRNRAP. Trimming stripped 7 bases from V and 0 bases from J, with 8 bases between. This CDR3 is built from 13 residues. CDR3 sequence reads: CASVSRSTDTQYF. CDR3 bases: TGTGCTAGTGTCTCCCGAAGCACAGATACGCAGTATTTT.

This clonotype has a count of ten or more. The J gene is TRBJ2-1, the V gene TRBV29-1; 9 bases map to TRBD2. V lost 7 bases and J lost 0; bases outside the gene matches: 10. The CDR3 contains 16 residues. Germline CDR1 and CDR2: SQVTM and ANQGSEA. CDR3 nucleotide sequence: TGCAGCGCTGCGACTAGCGGATCAAGCTCCTACAATGAGCAGTTCTTC. Translated, it gives CSAATSGSSSYNEQFF.

The rearrangement uses TRBV20-1 and TRBJ2-3; possible D gene TRBD2, 5 bases. CDR3 size: 14 residues. Germline assignment: CDR1 DFQATT and CDR2 SNEGSKA (reference sequence). V was pared by 1 base and J by 0 bases, with 8 bases between. The CDR3 sequence: CSARGTPSTDTQYF. CDR3 coding DNA: TGCAGTGCTAGAGGGACTCCGAGCACAGATACGCAGTATTTT.

In its sample, this clonotype was seen many times. The CDR3 spells CASNGLAGDDEQFF. Written as DNA, the CDR3 is TGTGCCAGCAATGGACTAGCGGGAGACGATGAGCAGTTCTTC. The rearrangement links TRBV12-3 or TRBV12-4 to TRBJ2-1; 13 bases are shared with TRBD2. The V gene end was trimmed by 7 bases and the J gene end by 8 bases; junction bases not matched to a gene: 5. The CDR3 extends over 14 amino acids.

This clonotype was seen many times. The V gene is TRBV7-2, the J gene TRBJ2-7; tentative D call: TRBD2 (6 bases). The V end was cut by 2 bases, the J end by 6 bases, with 14 bases between. Germline CDR1 and CDR2: SGHTA and FQGNSA. The CDR3 length is 14 residues. The CDR3 nucleotides read TGTGCCAGCAGCTTAACGGGACTCGGGGGCGAGCAGTACTTC. Its translation: CASSLTGLGGEQYF.

Comment on this clonotype: The junction and the germline gene differ at one end; a read error may be behind it. The J gene is TRBJ2-7, the V gene TRBV7-8, with unresolved D. Germline assignment: CDR1 SGHVS and CDR2 FQNEAQ. The CDR3 loop spans 13 amino acids. The CDR3 reads CASSLPHSHEQYF. The DNA for the CDR3 is TGTGCCAGCAGCTTACCCCACTCCCACGAGCAGTACTTC.

The chain joins TRBV5-6 to TRBJ2-1; no reliable D call. Germline V gene data show CDR1 as SGHDT and CDR2 as YYEEEE. The CDR3 is 17 residues long. V lost 5 bases to trimming and J lost 2 bases, with 20 bases between them. CDR3 DNA sequence: TGTGCCAGCAGTCAAAATCCCTACTATCAAGCCTACAATGAGCAGTTCTTC. Its protein is CASSQNPYYQAYNEQFF.

With regard to this clonotype: Mismatch with germline at one junction end may stem from a read error. The chain uses TRBV7-9 and TRBJ2-1; possible D gene TRBD2, 6 bases. CDR1 is SEHNR, CDR2 FQNEAQ, per germline (reference sequence). This CDR3 region has 16 residues. This CDR3 reads CASNLGMGGPYNEQFF. In nucleotides, the CDR3 is TGTGCCAGCAACTTAGGAATGGGGGGACCGTACAATGAGCAGTTCTTC.

With regard to this clonotype: The junction departs from the called germline gene at one end, perhaps through a read error. The chain's CDR3 is CANSQPVKGGRNANTQYF. CDR3 nucleotide sequence: TGCGCCAACAGCCAACCTGTGAAGGGGGGCCGCAACGCAAATACGCAGTATTTT. The chain links TRBV4-1 to TRBJ2-3; D may correspond to TRBD1 or TRBD2 (6 bases each). In germline, CDR1 is MGHRA, CDR2 YSYEKL. This CDR3 comprises 18 residues.